This entry lists 20 T cell receptor beta chains sequenced from one sample in a study of blood T cell repertoires in COVID-19 (dated by TCRdb to the early 2020s). Library construction relied on the immunoSEQ multiplex PCR assay. TCRdb took this table from immuneACCESS and kept in-frame rearrangements with V and J called. Such tables lack part of the clones; where checked against another copy, unresolved V genes explain under half of the gap, and the rest is unexplained. The sample table holds some 100,000 clones, of which 70% to 90% were seen once. About 1% of the sample lies in the top ten. Input material: peripheral blood. The receptor source for this set is a human donor in a cohort sampled during active COVID-19.

This chain uses TRBV7-9 with TRBJ1-4; D might be TRBD1 (5 bases). V was shortened by 2 bases and J by 4 bases, with 11 bases between the two germline ends. The germline gives CDR1 SEHNR, CDR2 FQNEAQ (reference sequence). The CDR3 is made up of 15 amino acids. In DNA form, the CDR3 reads TGTGCCAGCAGCTTACAGGGACTGGATAATGAAAAACTGTTTTTT. The encoded protein is CASSLQGLDNEKLFF.

This clone was seen once. The genes are TRBV18 and TRBJ1-5; D remains unclear. This CDR3 contains 14 residues. Germline V CDR1 and CDR2: KGHSH, LQKENI. V was cut by 3 bases and J by 6 bases, with 12 bases left in between. The CDR3 nucleotides are TGTGCCAGCTCACCCATCGGGGAAGGTCAGCCCCAGCATTTT. Its protein is CASSPIGEGQPQHF.

The CDR3 coding sequence is TGTGCCAGCGGAAACAGGGGGATCGGCAATCAGCCCCAGCATTTT. Protein: CASGNRGIGNQPQHF. This sequence joins TRBV6-5 and TRBJ1-5, with 8 bases matching TRBD1. In germline, CDR1 is MNHEY, CDR2 SVGAGI. V dropped 8 bases and J dropped 2; count of bases not matched to a gene: 8. There are 15 residues in the CDR3.

This rearrangement joins TRBV5-4 to TRBJ1-2, with 7 bases lining up with TRBD1. CDR1 and CDR2 (germline): SGHNT, YYREEE (reference sequence). V shed 2 bases, J shed 8 bases, and the junction held 15 bases outside the gene matches. The CDR3 sequence is 16 residues long. Written as DNA, the CDR3 is TGTGCCAGCAGCTTCCGTTTTATTCTAGGGGGCGAAGGCTACACCTTC. Amino acids: CASSFRFILGGEGYTF.

The chain uses TRBV19 and TRBJ2-3; 8 bases map to TRBD1. Germline CDR1 reads LNHDA; CDR2 reads SQIVND (reference sequence). This CDR3 contains 15 residues. The V segment lost 3 bases and the J segment 3 bases; nucleotides outside the gene matches: 5. CDR3 region: CASSILDRVTDTQYF. Here the CDR3 DNA reads TGTGCCAGTAGTATCCTGGACAGGGTAACAGATACGCAGTATTTT.

The V gene is TRBV11-3, the J gene TRBJ2-1, with 8 bases identical to TRBD2. V was pared by 5 bases and J by 2 bases, with 8 bases of the junction left unmatched. The CDR3 has 16 amino acids. Looked up from germline, CDR1 is SGHNT and CDR2 is YENEEA. CDR3: CASSRGGRGTYNEQFF. In DNA, the CDR3 is TGTGCCAGCAGCCGGGGGGGTAGGGGGACCTACAATGAGCAGTTCTTC.

The chain uses TRBV7-2 and TRBJ2-1, with 9 bases that match TRBD2. Looked up from germline, CDR1 is SGHTA and CDR2 is FQGNSA. This CDR3 has 18 residues. V shed 2 bases, J shed 7 bases, and the junction held 15 bases outside the gene matches. In DNA, the CDR3 is TGTGCCAGCAGCTTAATGACTAGCGGCATCCACTTCGGGAATGAGCAGTTCTTC. Protein sequence: CASSLMTSGIHFGNEQFF.

CDR3 in amino acids: CASSVGQGSEQYF. The CDR3 bases are TGTGCCAGCAGCGTCGGACAGGGAAGCGAGCAGTACTTC. The chain uses TRBV9 and TRBJ2-7; TRBD1 matches 8 bases. V dropped 2 bases and J dropped 6; count of bases not matched to a gene: 4. The CDR3 covers 13 residues. Germline V lookup: CDR1 SGDLS, CDR2 YYNGEE.

The chain links TRBV18 to TRBJ2-7; D possibly corresponds to TRBD2 (5 bases). V lost 2 bases and J 3 bases, leaving 26 bases between the germline ends. The CDR3 is 19 residues long. Germline CDR1 and CDR2: KGHSH and LQKENI. The CDR3 DNA follows: TGTGCCAGCTCACCAGTCTTAAGAGGGAGATCCCCAGAATACTACGAGCAGTACTTC. Translated: CASSPVLRGRSPEYYEQYF.

A single count supports this clone. V and J are TRBV6-5 and TRBJ1-1; 7 bases agree with TRBD1. Germline CDR1 is MNHEY and CDR2 is SVGAGI. This CDR3 spans 14 amino acids. V shed 10 bases, J shed 5 bases, and the junction held 13 bases outside the gene matches. The CDR3 loop reads CATRDSASGTEAFF. The CDR3 DNA reads as TGTGCCACCCGGGACAGTGCGTCCGGGACTGAAGCTTTCTTT.

The gene calls are TRBV5-4 and TRBJ2-2; 15 nucleotides match TRBD2. In germline, CDR1 is SGHNT, CDR2 YYREEE (reference sequence). The J segment lost 4 bases and the V segment lost 5 bases, leaving 6 bases of the junction unmatched. This CDR3 is built from 17 residues. CDR3 amino acids: CASRPGLAGGSTGELFF. As DNA, the CDR3 is TGTGCCAGCAGACCGGGACTAGCGGGAGGATCCACCGGGGAGCTGTTTTTT.

The V gene is TRBV4-1, the J gene TRBJ2-3; unclear D gene. Trimming shortened V by 0 bases and J by 6 bases, and 10 bases separated the two germline ends. The CDR3 length is 14 residues. Germline CDR1 and CDR2: MGHRA and YSYEKL. For the CDR3, the DNA is TGCGCCAGCAGCCAAGATGGCCCGAGGGATACGCAGTATTTT. Its translation: CASSQDGPRDTQYF.

V gene TRBV24-1 combines with J gene TRBJ2-5, with a possible D match to TRBD1 (7 bases). V was pared by 5 bases and J by 2 bases, with 14 bases between. Germline CDR1 and CDR2: KGHDR and SFDVKD. The CDR3 covers 15 residues. The CDR3 reads CATSAGGTAQETQYF. The DNA of the CDR3 is TGTGCCACCAGTGCTGGGGGGACAGCACAAGAGACCCAGTACTTC.

V is TRBV29-1 and J is TRBJ2-1; 12 positions match TRBD1. The CDR3 is 15 amino acids. Per the germline V gene, CDR1 is SQVTM and CDR2 is ANQGSEA. V shed 6 bases, J shed 7 bases, and the junction held 10 bases outside the gene matches. The CDR3 is CSVPGQGALRNEQFF. The CDR3 DNA follows: TGCAGCGTCCCGGGACAGGGGGCTCTTCGGAATGAGCAGTTCTTC.

This chain links TRBV6-5 with TRBJ2-7, with D tentatively TRBD1 (5 bases). The V gene's germline CDR1 is MNHEY and CDR2 SVGAGI. There are 15 residues in the CDR3. V lost 2 bases to trimming and J lost 4 bases, with 15 bases between them. CDR3 in DNA: TGTGCCAGCAGTTACCACAGGACCCTCCGATACGAGCAGTACTTC. Amino acids: CASSYHRTLRYEQYF.

V is TRBV6-2 or TRBV6-3 and J is TRBJ2-7; a weak D match, TRBD1 (6 bases). The V end was cut by 4 bases, the J end by 13 bases, with 17 bases between. The CDR3 contains 12 residues. Germline V gives CDR1 MNHEY, CDR2 SVGEGT. The CDR3 coding sequence is TGTGCCAGCAGTTCCGGGACCAGGGGTTTATACTTC. Its translation is CASSSGTRGLYF.

The chain has TRBV7-9 and TRBJ1-2, with D possibly TRBD1 on 5 matching bases. Germline lookup yields CDR1 SEHNR and CDR2 FQNEAQ (reference sequence). This CDR3 is 16 amino acids long. Trimming took 5 bases from V and 6 from J, leaving 22 bases between them. The CDR3 region has the DNA TGTGCCAGCAGCACCGACTATGGGACGGGCGGGAATGGCTACACCTTC. It encodes CASSTDYGTGGNGYTF.

The chain joins TRBV19 to TRBJ1-5; D ambiguous. Germline V gene sequence: CDR1 LNHDA, CDR2 SQIVND (reference sequence). This CDR3 is built from 14 residues. V shed 1 base and J shed 4 bases, with 8 bases lying between them. CDR3 sequence reads: CASSIGAVNQPQHF. Written as DNA, the CDR3 is TGTGCCAGTAGTATAGGGGCCGTTAATCAGCCCCAGCATTTT.

V is TRBV15 and J is TRBJ2-7; TRBD2 aligns across 7 bases. J lost 2 bases, V lost 1 base, and 5 bases had no gene match. Germline V gives CDR1 LNHNV, CDR2 YYDKDF (reference sequence). CDR3 length: 15 residues. The CDR3 loop is CATSRVRTSTYEQYF. The CDR3 DNA reads TGTGCCACCAGCAGAGTTCGGACTAGTACCTACGAGCAGTACTTC.

The rearrangement joins TRBV11-2 to TRBJ2-1; 7 nucleotides match TRBD1. CDR1 is SGHAT and CDR2 is FQNNGV in the germline V gene. The CDR3 runs to 17 residues. V shed 2 bases and J 5 bases; nucleotides not matched to a gene: 12. The CDR3 DNA reads TGTGCCAGCAGCTTAAGGATCCGGAGACAGGGCCACAATGAGCAGTTCTTC. This codes for CASSLRIRRQGHNEQFF.